Sequencing of this T cell receptor (beta chain) was carried out in a study of T cells in Graves' hyperthyroidism and ophthalmopathy. The authors took PBMCs from over 8.5 ml fresh peripheral blood. CDR3 length: 13 residues. Trimming stripped 8 bases from V and 9 bases from J, with 17 bases between. Germline CDR1 KGHSH, CDR2 LQKENI. It was RNA transcripts that yielded the amplified TCR beta CDR3 regions. First-round RT-PCR of the TCR CDR3 relied on the HTBI primer set. MiXCR, applied by TCRdb to the multiplex PCR reads, yields one record per CDR3 protein. Of some 720,000 distinct CDR3 sequences listed, roughly 15% were seen once; the top ten hold under 8.5%. This clonotype was recorded a few times.

Sequencing was performed on blood. This receptor was obtained from a young man with Graves' hyperthyroidism. The chain joins TRBV18 to TRBJ2-1; D gene ambiguous. This chain's CDR3 is CASQPNRDGEQFF. CDR3 sequence (DNA): TGTGCCAGCCAACCAAACCGAGACGGTGAGCAGTTCTTC.